Shown below are 32 T cell receptor beta chains from a single sample sequenced in a study of Ad26.COV2.S vaccination and SARS-CoV-2 variants. Treatment of the sample: roughly 19 received Ad26.COV2.S at low or high dose, single or two shots; a few received placebo; per-sample allocation not given. The samples were gathered on day 63 after the first injection of vaccine or placebo. Profiling relied on immunoSEQ multiplex PCR, and the TCRdb table lists in-frame clones only, not all of them. The sample lists fewer than 500,000 clones, 90% occurring once. Sequenced here: peripheral blood, sampled in a trial of Ad26.COV2.S vaccine versus placebo. The origin of the receptors is a person aged 18-60 years who received the Ad26.COV2.S COVID-19 vaccine or a placebo.

The J gene is TRBJ2-1, the V gene TRBV7-9; no clear D. Trimming left V 1 base short and J 0 bases short, with 7 bases between. The CDR3 covers 15 residues. Germline V gene data show CDR1 as SEHNR and CDR2 as FQNEAQ (reference sequence). This chain's CDR3 is CASSLGSSSYNEQFF. DNA for the CDR3: TGTGCCAGCAGCTTAGGGAGTAGCTCCTACAATGAGCAGTTCTTC.

On this clone: The identical CDR3 is also encoded by other nucleotide sequences in the sample. V gene TRBV6-2 or TRBV6-3 combines with J gene TRBJ2-2; D uncertain. This CDR3 has 13 residues. V shed 0 bases and J shed 4 bases, with 3 bases lying between them. Germline-derived CDR1 and CDR2 are MNHEY and SVGEGT. In DNA, the CDR3 is TGTGCCAGCAGTTACTCTAGCACCGGGGAGCTGTTTTTT. As protein: CASSYSSTGELFF.

V gene TRBV5-4 combines with J gene TRBJ1-2; possible D gene TRBD1, 6 bases. V dropped 4 bases and J dropped 4 bases, with 8 bases sitting between them. This CDR3 spans 12 amino acids. Germline loops: CDR1 SGHNT, CDR2 YYREEE (reference sequence). CDR3 nucleotides: TGTGCCAGCAGCCAGGACAGCTATGGCTACACCTTC. Its protein is CASSQDSYGYTF.

The gene calls are TRBV12-3 or TRBV12-4 and TRBJ1-4; 7 bases are a match to TRBD1. J lost 11 bases, V lost 6 bases, and 9 bases had no gene match. This CDR3 is 13 amino acids long. The CDR3 region is CASRQGQVLKLFF. DNA of the CDR3: TGTGCCAGCAGACAAGGACAGGTTCTCAAACTGTTTTTT.

This chain uses TRBV27 with TRBJ2-7; 9 positions match TRBD1. Germline assignment: CDR1 MNHEY and CDR2 SMNVEV (reference sequence). The junction had 4 bases not matched to a gene; V was cut back by 0 bases and J by 4 bases. This CDR3 is 15 amino acids long. The CDR3 sequence is CASSLSGTGIYEQYF. The CDR3 DNA is TGTGCCAGCAGTTTATCGGGGACAGGGATTTACGAGCAGTACTTC.

The V and J genes are TRBV10-3 and TRBJ2-3; tentatively, D is TRBD2 (6 bases). V lost 4 bases and J 0 bases, leaving 8 bases between the germline ends. Per germline, CDR1 ENHRY and CDR2 SYGVKD. This CDR3 spans 14 amino acids. Written as DNA, the CDR3 is TGTGCCATCAGTGGGGGGACTAGCACAGATACGCAGTATTTT. Translated: CAISGGTSTDTQYF.

Here the CDR3 reads CASITSWGNQPQHF. DNA for the CDR3: TGTGCCAGCATCACAAGTTGGGGCAATCAGCCCCAGCATTTT. The chain carries TRBV11-3 and TRBJ1-5; D remains ambiguous. Germline assignment: CDR1 SGHNT and CDR2 YENEEA. V lost 7 bases to trimming and J lost 2 bases, with 12 bases between them. The CDR3 consists of 14 residues.

The chain has TRBV4-2 and TRBJ1-1, with D unresolved. Deletions cut 6 bases from V and 1 base from J, with 12 bases between. The CDR3 consists of 14 residues. Germline lookup yields CDR1 LGHNA and CDR2 YNFKEQ. CDR3 in amino acids: CASSTYRGNTEAFF. CDR3 nucleotide sequence: TGTGCCAGCAGTACATACCGGGGGAACACTGAAGCTTTCTTT.

V gene TRBV3-1 (or the pseudogene TRBV3-2) combines with J gene TRBJ1-1; D call uncertain. Germline V gene data show CDR1 as LGHDT and CDR2 as YNNKEL (reference sequence). Trimming left V 0 bases short and J 1 base short, with 9 bases between. The CDR3 runs to 15 residues. This CDR3 reads CASSQDWRRNTEAFF. The CDR3 nucleotides read TGTGCCAGCAGCCAAGATTGGCGCAGGAACACTGAAGCTTTCTTT.

This clone has only one observation. The V call is TRBV5-1, the J call TRBJ2-7, with 7 positions matching TRBD1. The ends lost 4 bases at V and 3 bases at J; junction bases unmatched: 10. Germline V gives CDR1 SGHRS, CDR2 YFSETQ. The CDR3 covers 15 residues. CDR3 DNA: TGCGCCAGCAGCCCGGACGGACAGGCTAGCTACGAGCAGTACTTC. Translating it yields CASSPDGQASYEQYF.

The chain has TRBV12-5 and TRBJ2-1; 11 bases match TRBD2. CDR1 and CDR2 (germline): LGHNT, FRNRAP. The CDR3 has 19 amino acids. With 1 base clipped from V and 4 bases from J, the junction kept 12 bases outside the gene matches. The CDR3 region has the DNA TGTGCTAGTGGTTTGGCACACACATATAGCGGGAGGGAGTACAATGAGCAGTTCTTC. Amino acid sequence: CASGLAHTYSGREYNEQFF.

This sequence joins TRBV6-6 and TRBJ1-6, with 8 bases fitting TRBD1. The germline CDR1 and CDR2 sequences are MNHNY and SVGAGI (reference sequence). This CDR3 is 16 amino acids long. V was pared by 7 bases and J by 7 bases, with 12 bases of the junction left unmatched. Here the CDR3 DNA reads TGTGCCAGCACCTATTCAGGACAGGGTGGGAATTCACCCCTCCACTTT. The encoded protein is CASTYSGQGGNSPLHF.

This clone was found once. This rearrangement joins TRBV21-1 to TRBJ2-6; the table assigns TRBD1, which was not confirmed against the DNA. TRBV21-1 is a known pseudogene. The CDR3 is 18 residues long. CDR3 sequence (DNA): TGTGCCAGCAGCAAGAGACAGGGGACATCCTCTGGGGCCAACGTCCTGACTTTC. As protein: CASSKRQGTSSGANVLTF.

The rearrangement links TRBV7-9 to TRBJ2-5, with D perhaps matching TRBD1 or TRBD2 (6 bases each). Trimming shortened V by 5 bases and J by 1 base, and 11 bases separated the two germline ends. The germline CDR1 and CDR2 sequences are SEHNR and FQNEAQ (reference sequence). CDR3 size: 14 residues. CDR3 nucleotides: TGTGCCAGCAGCCGTGGGGGGCCCCAAGAGACCCAGTACTTC. This codes for CASSRGGPQETQYF.

The genes are TRBV6-2 or TRBV6-3 and TRBJ1-1; D not resolved. The germline CDR1 and CDR2 sequences are MNHEY and SVGEGT. The CDR3 totals 13 residues. V lost 2 bases and J lost 4, with 8 bases in between. The CDR3 DNA reads as TGTGCCAGCAGTTACCGGGATGTCACTGAAGCTTTCTTT. Translating gives CASSYRDVTEAFF.

This clone was observed many times. This chain links TRBV10-3 with TRBJ2-5; possible D gene TRBD1, 5 bases. Trimming took 8 bases from V and 4 from J, leaving 20 bases between them. CDR1 and CDR2 from the germline V gene are ENHRY and SYGVKD. The CDR3 is made up of 15 amino acids. CDR3 nucleotide sequence: TGTGCCATCTTCGACCCACAGGTGGGTTCAGAGACCCAGTACTTC. Encoded protein: CAIFDPQVGSETQYF.

The chain links TRBV18 to TRBJ2-7; D assignment may be TRBD1 or TRBD2 (5 bases each). Between the trimmed V and J ends, which lost 5 bases and 5 bases, there was a span of 16 bases. This CDR3 comprises 14 residues. Germline V gene data show CDR1 as KGHSH and CDR2 as LQKENI. CDR3 sequence reads: CASSKQEVGDEQYF. DNA of the CDR3: TGTGCCAGCTCAAAACAGGAGGTAGGCGACGAGCAGTACTTC.

This clone was recorded once. J is TRBJ2-7 and V is TRBV5-4; 13 bases align to TRBD2. The trim removed 2 bases at V and 5 bases at J, leaving 4 bases unmatched. The CDR3 is made up of 15 amino acids. Germline CDR1 SGHNT, CDR2 YYREEE (reference sequence). This CDR3 is CASSLGLAGVNEQYF. The CDR3 bases are TGTGCCAGCAGCTTAGGACTAGCGGGAGTCAACGAGCAGTACTTC. The complete variable domain, with remaining parts taken from reference TRBV5-4 and TRBJ2-7, reads ETGVTQSPTHLIKTRGQQVTLRCSSQSGHNTVSWYQQALGQGPQFIFQYYREEENGRGNFPPRFSGLQFPNYSSELNVNALELDDSALYLCASSLGLAGVNEQYFGPGTRLTVT.

The V gene is TRBV4-2, the J gene TRBJ1-5; D not certain. The germline V and J ends were trimmed by 5 bases and 6 bases, with 20 bases remaining between them. CDR1 LGHNA and CDR2 YNFKEQ come from the germline V gene. CDR3 size: 16 residues. The CDR3 protein is CASSAQGVGEIQPQHF. The DNA for the CDR3 is TGTGCCAGCAGCGCCCAAGGAGTGGGCGAAATTCAGCCCCAGCATTTT.

CDR3 sequence: CASSLGPQGSTDTQYF. CDR3 in DNA: TGTGCCAGCAGCTTAGGCCCCCAGGGTAGCACAGATACGCAGTATTTT. The chain is built from TRBV7-9 and TRBJ2-3, with D possibly being TRBD1 (5 bases). V shed 1 base and J shed 0 bases, with 11 bases lying between them. The CDR3 is 16 residues long. The germline CDR1 and CDR2 sequences are SEHNR and FQNEAQ (reference sequence).

Concerning this clone itself: Within the sample, other DNA sequences also encode this same CDR3. The gene calls are TRBV27 and TRBJ1-5; D is uncertain. Germline assignment: CDR1 MNHEY and CDR2 SMNVEV (reference sequence). There are 14 residues in the CDR3. V was clipped by 3 bases and J by 1 base, with 7 bases between them. This CDR3 reads CASSFRRSNQPQHF. For the CDR3, the DNA is TGTGCCAGCAGTTTCCGGCGGAGCAATCAGCCCCAGCATTTT.

V usage is TRBV4-3 and J usage is TRBJ1-2, with D perhaps matching TRBD1 (6 bases). Germline CDR1 is LGHNA and CDR2 is YSLEER. The V end lost 0 bases, the J end lost 8 bases, and 19 bases lay between the germline ends. CDR3 size: 16 residues. The CDR3 sequence is CASSQDRRTALGGYTF. The DNA of the CDR3 is TGCGCCAGCAGCCAAGATCGCAGGACAGCCCTGGGAGGCTACACCTTC.

The chain employs TRBV19 and TRBJ1-5, with a tentative D call TRBD1 (5 bases). This CDR3 has 13 residues. Between the trimmed V and J ends, which lost 8 bases and 5 bases, there was a span of 13 bases. Germline V gene data show CDR1 as LNHDA and CDR2 as SQIVND (reference sequence). CDR3 sequence: CASGWGKDQPQHF. CDR3 coding DNA: TGTGCCAGTGGGTGGGGGAAAGATCAGCCCCAGCATTTT. The whole variable domain, remainder taken from reference TRBV19 and TRBJ1-5, is DGGITQSPKYLFRKEGQNVTLSCEQNLNHDAMYWYRQDPGQGLRLIYYSQIVNDFQKGDIAEGYSVSREKKESFPLTVTSAQKNPTAFYLCASGWGKDQPQHFGDGTRLSIL.

This clone appeared once. The chain is built from TRBV29-1 and TRBJ2-1, with D unresolved. Germline V gene data show CDR1 as SQVTM and CDR2 as ANQGSEA. Trimming left V 8 bases short and J 6 bases short, with 11 bases between. The CDR3 runs 11 residues. The CDR3 is CSPSWANEQFF. The CDR3 coding sequence is TGCAGCCCATCCTGGGCCAATGAGCAGTTCTTC.

The J gene is TRBJ2-7, the V gene TRBV12-3 or TRBV12-4; D not certain. V lost 4 bases, J lost 3 bases, and 10 bases lay in between. The CDR3 spans 13 residues. The CDR3 reads CASSSYLGYEQYF. The CDR3 nucleotides are TGTGCCAGCAGTTCCTACCTAGGCTACGAGCAGTACTTC.

CDR3 coding DNA: TGTGCCAGCAGCGCCCACACTGGACTGAACACAGATACGCAGTATTTT. It is translated as CASSAHTGLNTDTQYF. This chain joins TRBV9 and TRBJ2-3, with D possibly being TRBD2 (5 bases). The CDR3 sequence is 16 residues long. Germline V gene sequence: CDR1 SGDLS, CDR2 YYNGEE. Trimming removed 3 bases at V and 2 bases at J, with 16 bases between.

The chain combines TRBV6-2 or TRBV6-3 with TRBJ2-3; 8 nucleotides agree with TRBD1. V was clipped by 6 bases and J by 14 bases; unmatched bases: 7. The CDR3 is 11 amino acids. Germline values: CDR1 MNHEY, CDR2 SVGEGT. The CDR3 coding sequence is TGTGCCAGCAGCCAAGGACAGGGTTGGTATTTT. It codes for CASSQGQGWYF.

The V call is TRBV4-1, the J call TRBJ2-3; a possible D gene is TRBD2 (6 bases). V gave up 1 base and J gave up 6 bases, with 17 bases separating them. Germline CDR1 reads MGHRA; CDR2 reads YSYEKL. The CDR3 loop spans 16 amino acids. This chain's CDR3 is CASSQGGELHPDTQYF. The CDR3 DNA reads as TGCGCCAGCAGCCAAGGGGGGGAACTCCATCCGGATACGCAGTATTTT.

The chain is built from TRBV18 and TRBJ2-1; 9 bases agree with TRBD2. CDR1 and CDR2 from the germline V gene are KGHSH and LQKENI. This CDR3 is built from 17 residues. Trimming cost V 2 bases and J 2 bases; bases outside gene matches: 7. The CDR3 DNA sequence: TGTGCCAGCTCACCATCTAGCGGGACTTTCACCTACAATGAGCAGTTCTTC. Amino acids: CASSPSSGTFTYNEQFF.

The chain recombines TRBV6-5 with TRBJ2-4; weak D call: TRBD1 (5 bases). V was clipped by 6 bases and J by 9 bases, with 15 bases between them. Germline V gene data show CDR1 as MNHEY and CDR2 as SVGAGI. The CDR3 spans 13 residues. Here the CDR3 reads CASRGREGTIQYF. CDR3 DNA sequence: TGTGCCAGCAGGGGCAGGGAAGGTACCATTCAGTACTTC.

The J gene is TRBJ2-7, the V gene TRBV15; D could derive from TRBD1 or TRBD2 (5 bases each). V lost 9 bases and J lost 0, with 12 bases in between. This CDR3 region has 13 residues. Germline CDR1 reads LNHNV; CDR2 reads YYDKDF (reference sequence). The CDR3 sequence is CATGTGSSYEQYF. DNA for the CDR3: TGTGCCACGGGGACGGGCAGCTCCTACGAGCAGTACTTC.

The chain is built from TRBV10-2 and TRBJ2-2; possible D gene TRBD2, 5 bases. V was pared by 9 bases and J by 7 bases, with 15 bases between. CDR1 WSHSY and CDR2 SAAADI come from the germline V gene. The CDR3 loop spans 13 amino acids. CDR3 amino acids: CASKTSMIGELFF. CDR3 nucleotides: TGCGCCAGTAAAACTAGTATGATCGGGGAGCTGTTTTTT.